Below, one TCR beta chain is given with its context. The junction does not match germline at one end; this may be a read error. These data belong to a study of blood T cell repertoires in COVID-19. Study summary: Whether acute or convalescent, the COVID-19 samples came from the United States, Italy and Spain. Sources were T cells, B-cell-depleted T cells, or PBMCs; the material itself was cDNA or gDNA.

As originally analysed: Amplified reference gene primers provided the basis for estimating nucleated cell counts. Clones were read by immunoSEQ multiplex PCR, and TCRdb kept only the in-frame ones, dropping some. From that table come the V and J calls and clone size; the DNA was used to work out D and trimming. Altogether roughly 300,000 clones are present, about 89% being singletons, with the ten largest covering roughly 7.1%. Germline lookup yields CDR1 DFQATT and CDR2 SNEGSKA (reference sequence). The CDR3 runs to 11 residues. This TCR came from a woman in her 50s who had recovered from COVID-19. Input material: peripheral blood. The chain is built from TRBV20-1 and TRBJ2-1; 9 bases align to TRBD2. For the CDR3, the DNA is TGTAACGTAGCGGGAGCTTTTGAGCAGTTCTTC. Encoded protein: CNVAGAFEQFF.